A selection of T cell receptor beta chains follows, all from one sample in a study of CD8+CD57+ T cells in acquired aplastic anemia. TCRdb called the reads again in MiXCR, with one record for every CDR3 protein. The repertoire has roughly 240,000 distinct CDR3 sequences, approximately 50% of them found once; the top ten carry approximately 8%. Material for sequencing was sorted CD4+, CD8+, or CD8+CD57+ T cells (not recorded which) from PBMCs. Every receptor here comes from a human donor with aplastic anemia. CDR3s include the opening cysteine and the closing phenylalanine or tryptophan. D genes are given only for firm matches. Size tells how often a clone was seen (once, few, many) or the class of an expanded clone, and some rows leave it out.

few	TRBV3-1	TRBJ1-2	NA	CASSQDSRVPMDGYTF	TGTGCCAGCAGCCAGGATTCGCGGGTCCCCATGGATGGCTACACCTTC
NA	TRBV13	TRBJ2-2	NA	CASSELGRANTGELFF	TGTGCCAGCAGCGAACTAGGACGGGCGAACACCGGGGAGCTGTTTTTT
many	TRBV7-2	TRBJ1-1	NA	CASSQGATEAFF	TGTGCCAGCAGCCAAGGGGCCACTGAAGCTTTCTTT
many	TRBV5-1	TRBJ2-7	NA	CASSLAGLTYEQYF	TGCGCCAGCAGCTTGGCCGGGCTTACCTACGAGCAGTACTTC
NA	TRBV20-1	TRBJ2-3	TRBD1	CSARDRGRTDTQYF	TGCAGTGCTAGAGACAGGGGGCGCACAGATACGCAGTATTTT
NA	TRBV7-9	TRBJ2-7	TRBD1	CASSLAGARGEQYF	TGTGCCAGCAGCTTAGCGGGGGCCAGGGGGGAGCAGTACTTC
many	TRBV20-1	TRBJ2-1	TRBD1	CSAMGQGMIDEQFF	TGCAGTGCTATGGGACAGGGGATGATAGATGAGCAGTTCTTC
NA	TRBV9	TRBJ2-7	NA	CASSVGGGGAYEQYF	TGTGCCAGCAGCGTAGGAGGAGGAGGCGCCTACGAGCAGTACTTC
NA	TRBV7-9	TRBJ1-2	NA	CASSSVETLYTF	TGTGCCAGCAGCTCGGTAGAGACGCTCTACACCTTC
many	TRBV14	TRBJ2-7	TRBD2	CASSQTSGFSYEQYF	TGTGCCAGCAGCCAAACTAGCGGGTTTTCCTACGAGCAGTACTTC
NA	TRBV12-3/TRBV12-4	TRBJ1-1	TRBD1	CASSRDREAGAFF	TGTGCCAGCAGTAGGGACAGGGAAGCTGGGGCTTTCTTT
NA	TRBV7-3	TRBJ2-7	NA	CASSLSYGQTYEQYF	TGTGCCAGCAGCTTATCCTACGGACAGACCTACGAGCAGTACTTC
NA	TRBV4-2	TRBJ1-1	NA	CASSQDPTGHTEAFF	TGTGCCAGCAGCCAAGACCCGACAGGCCACACTGAAGCTTTCTTT
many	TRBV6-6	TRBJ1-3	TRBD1	CASSDQGTAKLTIYF	TGTGCCAGCAGTGACCAAGGGACAGCTAAATTGACCATATATTTT
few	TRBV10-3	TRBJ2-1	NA	CAISDPGLGASNEQFF	TGTGCCATCAGTGACCCGGGACTGGGGGCCAGCAATGAGCAGTTCTTC
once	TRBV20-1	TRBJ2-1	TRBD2	CSALAGTSSYNEQFF	TGCAGTGCCCTAGCGGGGACCAGCTCCTACAATGAGCAGTTCTTC
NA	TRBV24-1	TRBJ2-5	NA	CATSDWGTQAETQYF	TGTGCCACCAGTGATTGGGGGACCCAGGCAGAGACCCAGTACTTC
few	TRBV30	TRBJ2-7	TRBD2	CAWTRASGYEQYF	TGTGCCTGGACGAGGGCTAGCGGGTACGAGCAGTACTTC
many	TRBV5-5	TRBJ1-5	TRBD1	CASSLRQGHRQPQHF	TGTGCCAGCAGCTTGAGACAGGGGCATCGGCAGCCCCAGCATTTT
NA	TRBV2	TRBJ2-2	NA	CASSVGSTGELFF	TGTGCCAGCAGTGTTGGGAGCACCGGGGAGCTGTTTTTT
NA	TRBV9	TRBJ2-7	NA	CASSPQADGGYEQYF	TGTGCCAGCTCACCACAGGCGGACGGTGGCTACGAGCAGTACTTC
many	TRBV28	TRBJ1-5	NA	CASSLSGNNQPQHF	TGTGCCAGCAGTTTATCGGGCAACAATCAGCCCCAGCATTTT
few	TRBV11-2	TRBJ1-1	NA	CAGKGESTEAFF	TGTGCCGGCAAAGGAGAAAGTACTGAAGCTTTCTTT
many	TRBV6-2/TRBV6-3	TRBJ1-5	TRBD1	CASSTADRVGAPQHF	TGTGCCAGCAGTACAGCGGACAGGGTCGGGGCACCCCAGCATTTT